This record covers a single TCR beta chain. What it recognizes is unknown. The CDR3 is 13 amino acids. Germline assignment: CDR1 SNHLY and CDR2 FYNNEI. Between the trimmed V and J ends, which lost 7 bases and 3 bases, there was a span of 12 bases. TCR beta libraries were prepared from cDNA with unique molecular identifiers. TCRdb passed the PCR reads through MiXCR, listing each CDR3 protein once. This repertoire shows hundreds of thousands of distinct CDR3 sequences, roughly 50% found once; its top ten account for approximately 4.2%. The record originates from a study of post-analysis software for immune sequencing data. Whole-study results and caveats: About five TRBV segments were more frequent in patients than controls; TRBV5-6, TRBV5-1 and TRBV20-1 belonged to this group. Patients with multiple sclerosis recorded significantly lower normalized Chao1 diversity than controls, the study found.

The J gene is TRBJ1-2, the V gene TRBV2; D might be TRBD1 (6 bases). The receptor comes from a girl under 18 with multiple sclerosis. Sequenced: blood. CDR3 sequence reads: CASTNRAHYGYTF. DNA for the CDR3: TGTGCCAGCACCAACAGGGCTCACTATGGCTACACCTTC.